Each of the 25 T cell receptor beta chains below was sequenced from the same sample in a study of blood T cell repertoires in COVID-19. The protocol was immunoSEQ multiplex PCR, while the TCRdb copy is restricted to in-frame clones and leaves out a portion. The repertoire holds 95,000 to 150,000 clones, roughly 90% seen once, with approximately 4.2% in the top ten. Sample: peripheral blood. Source of these receptors: a middle-aged man with acute or convalescent COVID-19.

This clone was detected only once. The gene calls are TRBV30 and TRBJ2-2, with 7 bases lining up with TRBD2. Germline CDR1 is GTSNPN and CDR2 is SVGIG (reference sequence). The CDR3 is 16 residues long. The V segment lost 0 bases and the J segment 7 bases; nucleotides outside the gene matches: 11. The CDR3 DNA reads as TGTGCCTGGAGTGTAGAATGGGCGGGAGTGAACGGGGAGCTGTTTTTT. It encodes CAWSVEWAGVNGELFF.

The chain employs TRBV12-3 or TRBV12-4 and TRBJ2-7; TRBD2 is a possible D gene (5 bases). CDR3 size: 13 residues. V lost 6 bases, J lost 2 bases, and 11 bases lay in between. The CDR3 spells CASSPPGAYEQYF. The CDR3 DNA reads as TGTGCCAGCAGCCCACCCGGGGCCTACGAGCAGTACTTC.

This sequence joins TRBV4-3 and TRBJ1-1; D gene ambiguous. The CDR3 is 13 amino acids. V dropped 2 bases and J dropped 1 base, with 5 bases sitting between them. Per the germline V gene, CDR1 is LGHNA and CDR2 is YSLEER. CDR3 nucleotides: TGCGCCAGCAGCCAAATTAGGAACACTGAAGCTTTCTTT. Its translation is CASSQIRNTEAFF.

This chain uses TRBV6-1 with TRBJ2-1, with 13 bases that match TRBD2. With 4 bases clipped from V and 6 bases from J, the junction kept 9 bases outside the gene matches. Germline V gives CDR1 MNHNS, CDR2 SASEGT. The CDR3 totals 17 residues. This CDR3 is CASSGHRLAGGLNEQFF. CDR3 sequence (DNA): TGTGCCAGCAGTGGCCACAGACTAGCGGGAGGCCTCAATGAGCAGTTCTTC.

The chain recombines TRBV19 with TRBJ2-1; TRBD2 matches at 14 bases. V lost 10 bases, J lost 10 bases, and 12 bases stayed unmatched. This CDR3 comprises 15 residues. The germline gives CDR1 LNHDA, CDR2 SQIVND (reference sequence). The CDR3 spells CATQTSGRAAEEQFF. The DNA of the CDR3 is TGTGCCACCCAGACTAGCGGGAGGGCCGCGGAAGAGCAGTTCTTC.

V usage is TRBV6-1 and J usage is TRBJ2-7; D is undetermined. Per the germline V gene, CDR1 is MNHNS and CDR2 is SASEGT. The CDR3 consists of 13 residues. V was cut by 1 base and J by 4 bases, with 8 bases left in between. CDR3 region: CASSEEAGYEQYF. The DNA of the CDR3 is TGTGCCAGCAGTGAAGAAGCCGGGTACGAGCAGTACTTC.

This chain connects TRBV6-1 to TRBJ2-3, with D tentatively TRBD1 (5 bases). Germline CDR1 reads MNHNS; CDR2 reads SASEGT. This CDR3 has 15 amino acids. The germline V and J ends were trimmed by 2 bases and 6 bases, with 15 bases remaining between them. The CDR3 here is CASSEPRAAGDTQYF. The CDR3 DNA follows: TGTGCCAGCAGTGAACCCAGGGCGGCAGGGGATACGCAGTATTTT.

This clone was seen just once. The J gene is TRBJ2-2, the V gene TRBV3-1 (or the pseudogene TRBV3-2); tentative D call: TRBD1 (6 bases). Germline CDR1 reads LGHDT; CDR2 reads YNNKEL (reference sequence). The CDR3 has 14 residues. The V end was cut by 7 bases, the J end by 0 bases, with 9 bases between. The chain's CDR3 is CASNDRTNTGELFF. In DNA form, the CDR3 reads TGTGCCAGCAACGACAGGACGAACACCGGGGAGCTGTTTTTT.

The V call is TRBV9, the J call TRBJ2-2; 10 bases map to TRBD2. Germline CDR1 reads SGDLS; CDR2 reads YYNGEE. Trimming cost V 3 bases and J 5 bases; bases outside gene matches: 7. The CDR3 sequence is 16 residues long. This CDR3 reads CASSGGLAAITGELFF. For the CDR3, the DNA is TGTGCCAGCAGCGGTGGACTAGCGGCCATAACCGGGGAGCTGTTTTTT.

The chain has TRBV21-1 and TRBJ1-2; TRBD1, the table's D call, was not compared with the DNA. TRBV21-1 is tagged as a pseudogene. The CDR3 extends over 10 amino acids. CDR3 residues: CASSKLGDSF. In DNA, the CDR3 is TGTGCCAGCAGCAAATTAGGGGACAGCTTC.

The chain combines TRBV19 with TRBJ1-4, with a weak D call TRBD1 (5 bases). The CDR3 is made up of 16 amino acids. V was pared by 4 bases and J by 8 bases, with 20 bases between. Germline CDR1 LNHDA, CDR2 SQIVND (reference sequence). The CDR3 region has the DNA TGTGCCAGTAGTACTCCGCGGGGGGGGAAGGGAGAAAAACTGTTTTTT. This codes for CASSTPRGGKGEKLFF.

Of note for this clone: One junction end does not reproduce the germline sequence, and a read error may be involved. The V call is TRBV12-3 or TRBV12-4, the J call TRBJ2-1; 7 bases align to TRBD2. The CDR3 consists of 13 residues. The CDR3 loop reads CASSFGGGRQGVF. CDR3 in DNA: TGTGCCAGCAGTTTTGGGGGAGGGCGTCAAGGGGTCTTC.

CDR3 amino acids: CASSHARTGSPYNSPLHF. CDR3 DNA sequence: TGTGCCAGCAGTCACGCAAGGACAGGGTCCCCCTATAATTCACCCCTCCACTTT. This rearrangement joins TRBV6-6 to TRBJ1-6; 8 bases line up with TRBD1. The V and J ends lost 5 bases and 2 bases, in that order; junction bases with no gene match: 11. Per the germline V gene, CDR1 is MNHNY and CDR2 is SVGAGI (reference sequence). This CDR3 is built from 18 residues.

This chain links TRBV7-9 with TRBJ1-6; TRBD1 matches at 10 bases. The CDR3 totals 16 residues. The germline gives CDR1 SEHNR, CDR2 FQNEAQ (reference sequence). The V segment lost 5 bases and the J segment 7 bases; nucleotides outside the gene matches: 8. DNA of the CDR3: TGTGCCAGCAGCCCCCGACAGGGGGCTAACAATTCACCCCTCCACTTT. Protein product: CASSPRQGANNSPLHF.

V gene TRBV5-4 combines with J gene TRBJ1-1; D is uncertain. This CDR3 has 14 residues. Germline assignment: CDR1 SGHNT and CDR2 YYREEE (reference sequence). V dropped 5 bases and J dropped 6 bases, with 17 bases sitting between them. The CDR3 DNA follows: TGTGCCAGCAGGAGCCCAGCCGGGGAGCCTGAAGCTTTCTTT. This translates into CASRSPAGEPEAFF.

This chain uses TRBV14 with TRBJ2-2; TRBD1 is a possible D gene (6 bases). Between the trimmed V and J ends, which lost 4 bases and 4 bases, there was a span of 10 bases. Germline-derived CDR1 and CDR2 are SGHDN and FVKESK. This CDR3 region has 14 residues. CDR3 sequence reads: CASSPPGATGELFF. The CDR3 DNA follows: TGTGCCAGCAGCCCACCAGGGGCCACCGGGGAGCTGTTTTTT.

This clone was counted many times. V usage is TRBV7-9 and J usage is TRBJ2-4; 7 nucleotides agree with TRBD1. CDR1 and CDR2 from the germline V gene are SEHNR and FQNEAQ (reference sequence). V lost 5 bases to trimming and J lost 2 bases; unmatched junction nucleotides: 6. The CDR3 is made up of 15 amino acids. CDR3 nucleotides: TGTGCCAGCAGCCGGACAGGTCTCTCCAAAAACATTCAGTACTTC. The encoded protein is CASSRTGLSKNIQYF.

V usage is TRBV10-2 and J usage is TRBJ1-6; D gene uncertain. Germline V gene lookup returns CDR1 WSHSY and CDR2 SAAADI. The ends were cut back, 6 bases at V and 0 bases at J, with 6 bases in the middle. The CDR3 contains 14 residues. This chain's CDR3 is CASSRSSYNSPLHF. For the CDR3, the DNA is TGCGCCAGCAGCAGAAGCTCCTATAATTCACCCCTCCACTTT.

The rearrangement uses TRBV3-1 (or the pseudogene TRBV3-2) and TRBJ1-1, with D perhaps TRBD1 (6 bases). The germline gives CDR1 LGHDT, CDR2 YNNKEL (reference sequence). V was cut by 5 bases and J by 6 bases, with 13 bases left in between. The CDR3 totals 13 residues. The CDR3 sequence is CASSSRGVPEAFF. CDR3 coding DNA: TGTGCCAGCAGCTCCAGGGGAGTCCCTGAAGCTTTCTTT.

The rearrangement joins TRBV5-5 to TRBJ1-5; D is uncertain. V lost 3 bases to trimming and J lost 4 bases, with 14 bases between them. The CDR3 has 15 residues. CDR1 and CDR2 from the germline V gene are SGHKS and YYEKEE (reference sequence). The CDR3 DNA reads as TGTGCCAGCAGCTCCGAGGACCGCGGGAATCAGCCCCAGCATTTT. Protein sequence: CASSSEDRGNQPQHF.

This clone was recorded once. The chain couples TRBV11-1 to TRBJ2-7, with 9 bases fitting TRBD1. The CDR3 spans 15 residues. Per germline, CDR1 SGHAT and CDR2 FQDESV (reference sequence). Trimming at V came to 5 bases and at J to 2 bases, leaving 7 bases not matched to a gene. CDR3: CASSTPGQGTYEQYF. The CDR3 DNA sequence: TGTGCCAGCAGCACGCCGGGACAGGGCACCTACGAGCAGTACTTC. The whole variable domain, remainder taken from reference TRBV11-1 and TRBJ2-7, is EAEVAQSPRYKITEKSQAVAFWCDPISGHATLYWYRQILGQGPELLVQFQDESVVDDSQLPKDRFSAERLKGVDSTLKIQPAELGDSAMYLCASSTPGQGTYEQYFGPGTRLTVT.

The rearrangement uses TRBV10-3 and TRBJ1-4, with a possible D match to TRBD1 (6 bases). V was trimmed by 7 bases and J by 8 bases, leaving 14 bases between them. CDR3 size: 13 residues. Germline CDR1 and CDR2: ENHRY and SYGVKD. The chain's CDR3 is CAIKGESGEKLFF. CDR3 DNA: TGTGCCATCAAGGGGGAGTCAGGGGAAAAACTGTTTTTT.

This chain links TRBV6-5 with TRBJ1-6; D is perhaps TRBD1 (6 bases). The V and J ends lost 7 bases and 0 bases respectively, with 10 bases between them. The germline CDR1 and CDR2 sequences are MNHEY and SVGAGI. The CDR3 covers 15 residues. The CDR3 DNA is TGTGCCAGCATGGGGGACATCTCCTATAATTCACCCCTCCACTTT. Its translation is CASMGDISYNSPLHF.

This rearrangement joins TRBV20-1 to TRBJ2-5, with D possibly TRBD2 on 6 matching bases. Germline-derived CDR1 and CDR2 are DFQATT and SNEGSKA (reference sequence). This CDR3 spans 15 amino acids. V lost 3 bases and J 0 bases, leaving 14 bases between the germline ends. CDR3 in DNA: TGCAGTGCTAGTCCCGGGACTCCCGACCAAGAGACCCAGTACTTC. Protein: CSASPGTPDQETQYF.

The V gene is TRBV7-2, the J gene TRBJ1-2; the match to TRBD1 covers 9 bases. CDR1 and CDR2 from the germline V gene are SGHTA and FQGNSA. The V segment lost 5 bases and the J segment 8 bases; nucleotides outside the gene matches: 6. This CDR3 has 13 residues. In DNA form, the CDR3 reads TGTGCCAGCAGCCCGACAGGGGGTATCGGCTACACCTTC. Translation gives CASSPTGGIGYTF.